This TCR beta chain was recovered during a study of OX40 agonist ivuxolimab in advanced cancers. The wider study: Those treated in dose escalation had hepatocellular carcinoma, melanoma, renal cell cancer or head and neck cancer. Three patients, one with hepatocellular carcinoma and two with cutaneous melanoma, achieved partial responses.

The protocol was immunoSEQ multiplex PCR, while the TCRdb copy is restricted to in-frame clones and leaves out a portion. The table records about 43,000 clones, just under 95% of them present only once. Autoimmune disease history or systemic immunosuppression led to patients being barred. As regards this clone: The antigen is unknown.

The CDR3 contains 12 residues. Germline V gene sequence: CDR1 SGHDT, CDR2 YYEEEE. The germline V and J ends were trimmed by 4 bases and 15 bases, with 17 bases remaining between them. Study-level findings and limits: CD4+ and CD8+ blood T cells expanded clonally by week 6 at 0.1 to 3.0 mg/kg.

This TCR derives from an adult with an advanced solid tumor such as melanoma, head and neck, liver or kidney cancer. The chain uses TRBV5-6 and TRBJ2-1; D may be TRBD1 or TRBD2 (5 bases each). Sample: CD4+ or CD8+ T cells sorted from blood, taken in a trial of the OX40 agonist ivuxolimab. Written as DNA, the CDR3 is TGTGCCAGCAGCGTGTCCGGGACCCGGAGGTTCTTC. Translated: CASSVSGTRRFF.